Following are 9 T cell receptor beta chains from one sample sequenced in a study of blood T cell repertoires in COVID-19. Repertoires were generated with immunoSEQ multiplex PCR, while TCRdb's copy carries only in-frame clones and drops some. The repertoire holds over 150,000 clones, with 70% to 90% as singletons. The specimen sequenced was peripheral blood. The receptors stem from a man over 45 with active or convalescent COVID-19.

The rearrangement links TRBV3-1 (or the pseudogene TRBV3-2) to TRBJ1-3; 8 nucleotides line up with TRBD1. V was clipped by 3 bases and J by 0 bases; unmatched bases: 7. CDR3 length: 17 residues. The germline CDR1 and CDR2 sequences are LGHDT and YNNKEL (reference sequence). CDR3 in DNA: TGTGCCAGCAGCCACAATGACAGGGGAACCTCTGGAAACACCATATATTTT. Protein product: CASSHNDRGTSGNTIYF.

The chain combines TRBV19 with TRBJ2-1, with TRBD2 matching 11 bases. J was trimmed by 5 bases and V by 2 bases; bases with no gene match: 11. This CDR3 has 18 amino acids. CDR1 is LNHDA and CDR2 is SQIVND in the germline V gene (reference sequence). The CDR3 sequence: CASSINTRGLAAHNEQFF. CDR3 DNA: TGTGCCAGTAGTATAAATACTCGGGGACTAGCGGCCCACAATGAGCAGTTCTTC. The full variable domain, in which reference TRBV19 and TRBJ2-1 provide the parts outside the CDR3, is DGGITQSPKYLFRKEGQNVTLSCEQNLNHDAMYWYRQDPGQGLRLIYYSQIVNDFQKGDIAEGYSVSREKKESFPLTVTSAQKNPTAFYLCASSINTRGLAAHNEQFFGPGTRLTVL.

The V call is TRBV5-1, the J call TRBJ2-2, with 9 bases lining up with TRBD1. J gave up 4 bases and V 3 bases, and 7 bases lay outside the gene matches. Germline CDR1 SGHRS, CDR2 YFSETQ. The CDR3 contains 16 residues. CDR3 protein: CASSSRTGAPTGELFF. The CDR3 DNA sequence: TGCGCCAGCAGCTCCCGGACAGGGGCGCCCACCGGGGAGCTGTTTTTT.

The chain links TRBV5-4 to TRBJ1-1, with D uncertain. CDR1 is SGHNT and CDR2 is YYREEE in the germline V gene (reference sequence). Trimming left V 0 bases short and J 4 bases short, with 13 bases between. This CDR3 contains 15 residues. The CDR3 is CASSLEPLTGTEAFF. DNA of the CDR3: TGTGCCAGCAGCTTGGAACCCCTAACCGGCACTGAAGCTTTCTTT.

This sequence joins TRBV7-9 and TRBJ2-1; 7 positions agree with TRBD2. Trimming at V came to 5 bases and at J to 6 bases, leaving 7 bases not matched to a gene. The CDR3 runs 14 residues. Germline assignment: CDR1 SEHNR and CDR2 FQNEAQ (reference sequence). The CDR3 DNA sequence: TGTGCCAGCAGCCCCCGAAGCGGGATCAATGAGCAGTTCTTC. This sequence encodes CASSPRSGINEQFF.

The genes are TRBV9 and TRBJ2-1, with D possibly being TRBD2 (5 bases). This CDR3 region has 11 residues. The V and J ends lost 2 bases and 9 bases respectively, with 6 bases between them. Germline V CDR1 and CDR2: SGDLS, YYNGEE. The CDR3 reads CASSVGSEQFF. CDR3 coding DNA: TGTGCCAGCAGCGTTGGGAGTGAGCAGTTCTTC.

V usage is TRBV28 and J usage is TRBJ1-2, with a possible D match to TRBD1 (6 bases). V dropped 5 bases and J dropped 12 bases, with 19 bases sitting between them. CDR3 length: 13 residues. Germline CDR1 is MDHEN and CDR2 is SYDVKM. CDR3 coding DNA: TGTGCCAGCAGTCCAAAGCCTCTCACAGGGCACACCTTC. As protein: CASSPKPLTGHTF.

The chain links TRBV11-3 to TRBJ2-3; 9 bases agree with TRBD1. This CDR3 is built from 17 residues. The ends lost 0 bases at V and 0 bases at J; junction bases unmatched: 4. CDR1 and CDR2 from the germline V gene are SGHNT and YENEEA. The CDR3 sequence: CASSLEAGTGSTDTQYF. DNA for the CDR3: TGTGCCAGCAGCTTAGAAGCCGGGACAGGGAGCACAGATACGCAGTATTTT.

This clone was observed once. The CDR3 bases are TGTGCCAGCCGGCAGGGTTTCTCTGGGGCCAACGTCCTGACTTTC. Protein product: CASRQGFSGANVLTF. V and J are TRBV6-5 and TRBJ2-6, with D tentatively TRBD1 (5 bases). The CDR3 is 15 amino acids. CDR1 is MNHEY, CDR2 SVGAGI, per germline. V lost 8 bases and J lost 0, with 11 bases in between.